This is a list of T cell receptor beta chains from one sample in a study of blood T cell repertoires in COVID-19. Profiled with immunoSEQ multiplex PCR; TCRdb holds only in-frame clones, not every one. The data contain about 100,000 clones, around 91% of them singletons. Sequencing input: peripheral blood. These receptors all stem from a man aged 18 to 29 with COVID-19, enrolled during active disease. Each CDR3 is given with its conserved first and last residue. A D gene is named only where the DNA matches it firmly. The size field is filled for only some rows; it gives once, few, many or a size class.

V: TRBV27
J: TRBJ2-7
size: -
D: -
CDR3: CASSPRRGSYEQYF
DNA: TGTGCCAGCAGCCCTCGGAGGGGATCCTACGAGCAGTACTTC

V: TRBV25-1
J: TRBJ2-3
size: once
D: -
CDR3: CASSELDSAGLNTQYF
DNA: TGTGCCAGCAGTGAATTGGACTCGGCGGGACTGAATACGCAGTATTTT

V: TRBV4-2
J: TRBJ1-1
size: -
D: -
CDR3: CASSQGGISTEAFF
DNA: TGTGCCAGCAGCCAAGGAGGGATCAGCACTGAAGCTTTCTTT

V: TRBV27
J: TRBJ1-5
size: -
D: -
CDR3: CASNGGFGPQHF
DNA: TGTGCCAGCAACGGGGGTTTCGGGCCCCAGCATTTT

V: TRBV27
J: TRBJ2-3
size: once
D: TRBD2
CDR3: CASPGLGGAYTDTQYF
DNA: TGTGCCAGCCCGGGACTAGGGGGGGCCTACACAGATACGCAGTATTTT

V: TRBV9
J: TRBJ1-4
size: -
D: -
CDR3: CASSVGLYNEKLFF
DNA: TGTGCCAGCAGCGTAGGACTTTATAATGAAAAACTGTTTTTT

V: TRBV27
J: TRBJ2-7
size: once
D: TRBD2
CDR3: CASSLYSGSSVEQYF
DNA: TGTGCCAGCAGTTTATATAGCGGGAGTTCCGTCGAGCAGTACTTC

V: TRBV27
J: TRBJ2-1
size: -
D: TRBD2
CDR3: CASRLGLAGGINEQFF
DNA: TGTGCCAGCAGATTGGGACTAGCGGGAGGGATCAATGAGCAGTTCTTC

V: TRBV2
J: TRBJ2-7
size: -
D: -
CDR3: CAINLAPYEQYF
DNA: TGTGCCATAAATTTGGCCCCCTACGAGCAGTACTTC

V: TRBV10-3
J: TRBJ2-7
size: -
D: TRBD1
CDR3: CAIRGTAYEQYF
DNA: TGTGCCATCAGGGGGACAGCCTACGAGCAGTACTTC

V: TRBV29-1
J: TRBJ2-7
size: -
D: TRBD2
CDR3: CSVGAGGAYEQYF
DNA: TGCAGCGTTGGAGCGGGAGGGGCCTACGAGCAGTACTTC

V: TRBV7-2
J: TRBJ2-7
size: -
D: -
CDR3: CASSLSDYEQYF
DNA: TGTGCCAGCAGCCTAAGCGACTACGAGCAGTACTTC

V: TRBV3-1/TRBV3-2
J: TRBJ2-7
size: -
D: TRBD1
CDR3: CASSQGDRVEQYF
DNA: TGTGCCAGCAGCCAAGGGGACAGGGTCGAGCAGTACTTC

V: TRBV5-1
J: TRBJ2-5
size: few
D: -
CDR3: CASSPPQGSGGETQYF
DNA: TGCGCCAGCAGCCCACCACAGGGCAGTGGGGGAGAGACCCAGTACTTC

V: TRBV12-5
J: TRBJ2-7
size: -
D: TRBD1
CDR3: CASGFLSPGQAVRTQLYEQYF
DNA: TGTGCTAGTGGTTTTCTTTCCCCGGGACAGGCTGTTCGGACTCAGCTCTACGAGCAGTACTTC

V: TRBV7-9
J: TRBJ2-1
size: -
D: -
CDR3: CASSSLGWGDNEQFF
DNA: TGTGCCAGCAGCTCACTCGGGTGGGGGGACAATGAGCAGTTCTTC

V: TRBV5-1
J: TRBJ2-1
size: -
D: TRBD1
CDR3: CASSFSSGTANYNEQFF
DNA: TGCGCCAGCAGCTTCAGCTCGGGGACAGCAAACTACAATGAGCAGTTCTTC

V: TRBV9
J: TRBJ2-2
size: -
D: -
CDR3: CASSVASGFANTGELFF
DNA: TGTGCCAGCAGCGTAGCATCGGGGTTCGCGAACACCGGGGAGCTGTTTTTT

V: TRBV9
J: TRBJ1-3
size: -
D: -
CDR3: CASSVSSGNTIYF
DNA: TGTGCCAGCAGCGTTAGCTCTGGAAACACCATATATTTT

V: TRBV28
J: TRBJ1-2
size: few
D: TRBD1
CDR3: CASSSGQGRIGYGYTF
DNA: TGTGCCAGCAGCTCGGGACAGGGTAGAATTGGGTATGGCTACACCTTC

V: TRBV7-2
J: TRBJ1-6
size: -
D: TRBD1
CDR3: CASSKGQALHF
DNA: TGTGCCAGCAGCAAGGGACAGGCCCTCCACTTT

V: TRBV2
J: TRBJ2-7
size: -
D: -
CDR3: CASTRALYEQYF
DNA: TGTGCCAGCACCCGAGCACTCTACGAGCAGTACTTC

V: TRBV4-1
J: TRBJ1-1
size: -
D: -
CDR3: CASSQDPVGVNTEAFF
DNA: TGCGCCAGCAGCCAAGATCCTGTGGGAGTTAACACTGAAGCTTTCTTT

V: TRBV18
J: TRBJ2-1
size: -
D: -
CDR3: CASSPGQNEQFF
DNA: TGTGCCAGCTCACCAGGGCAGAATGAGCAGTTCTTC

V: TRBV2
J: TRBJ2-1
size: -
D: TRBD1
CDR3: CASSGDRITYNEQFF
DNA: TGTGCCAGCAGTGGGGACAGGATAACCTACAATGAGCAGTTCTTC

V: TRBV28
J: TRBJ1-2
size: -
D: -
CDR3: CASSQLREASYGYTF
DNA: TGTGCCAGCAGCCAACTCAGGGAAGCTAGCTATGGCTACACCTTC

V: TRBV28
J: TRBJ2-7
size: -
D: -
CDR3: CASLGMGSFSSYEQYF
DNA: TGTGCCAGCCTCGGGATGGGGTCATTTTCCTCCTACGAGCAGTACTTC

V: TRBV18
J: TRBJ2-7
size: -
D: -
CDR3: CASSRGSGHGDSYEQYF
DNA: TGTGCCAGCTCACGGGGATCGGGACACGGTGATTCCTACGAGCAGTACTTC

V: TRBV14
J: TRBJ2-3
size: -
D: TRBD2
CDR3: CASSQDTEGTSGTDTQYF
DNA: TGTGCCAGCAGCCAAGATACTGAGGGGACTAGCGGCACAGATACGCAGTATTTT

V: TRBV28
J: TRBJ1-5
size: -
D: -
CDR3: CASSLWGSGNQPQHF
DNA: TGTGCCAGCAGTTTATGGGGCTCTGGCAATCAGCCCCAGCATTTT

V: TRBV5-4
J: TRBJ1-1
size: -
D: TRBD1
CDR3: CASSLGGGTGMQMNTEAFF
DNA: TGTGCCAGCAGCTTGGGGGGTGGGACAGGGATGCAAATGAACACTGAAGCTTTCTTT

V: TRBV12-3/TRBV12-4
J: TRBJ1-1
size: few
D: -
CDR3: CASSLGAFQAFF
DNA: TGTGCCAGCAGTTTGGGGGCCTTTCAAGCTTTCTTT

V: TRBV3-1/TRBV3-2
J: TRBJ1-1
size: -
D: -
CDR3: CASSQGIAAGMKYTEAFF
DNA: TGTGCCAGCAGCCAAGGTATAGCGGCAGGGATGAAGTACACTGAAGCTTTCTTT

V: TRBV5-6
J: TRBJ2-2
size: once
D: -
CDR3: CASSLPPRSGELFF
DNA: TGTGCCAGCAGCTTGCCCCCGAGATCCGGGGAGCTGTTTTTT

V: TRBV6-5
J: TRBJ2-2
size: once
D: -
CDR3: CATQHGGDTGELFF
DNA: TGTGCCACCCAACACGGGGGAGACACCGGGGAGCTGTTTTTT

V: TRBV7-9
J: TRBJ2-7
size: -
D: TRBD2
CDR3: CASSTRTSGGYEQYF
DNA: TGTGCCAGCAGCACCCGGACTAGCGGGGGGTACGAGCAGTACTTC

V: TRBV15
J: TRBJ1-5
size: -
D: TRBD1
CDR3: CATSRGRTGGDQPQHF
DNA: TGTGCCACCAGCAGAGGCCGGACAGGGGGGGATCAGCCCCAGCATTTT

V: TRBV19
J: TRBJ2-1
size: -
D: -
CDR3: CASSMWGTSSSYNEQFF
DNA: TGTGCCAGTAGTATGTGGGGGACTTCGAGCTCCTACAATGAGCAGTTCTTC

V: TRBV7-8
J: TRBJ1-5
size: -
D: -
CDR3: CASSLAASHQPQHF
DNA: TGTGCCAGCAGCTTAGCAGCTTCTCATCAGCCCCAGCATTTT

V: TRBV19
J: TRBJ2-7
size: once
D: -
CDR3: CASSAGYEQYF
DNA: TGTGCCAGTAGTGCAGGCTACGAGCAGTACTTC

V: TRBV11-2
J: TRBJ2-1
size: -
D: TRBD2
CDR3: CASSLVFSGNYNEQFF
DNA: TGTGCCAGCAGCTTAGTTTTCAGCGGGAACTACAATGAGCAGTTCTTC

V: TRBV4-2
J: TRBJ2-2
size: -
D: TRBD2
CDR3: CASSPRTSGRTGGELFF
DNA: TGTGCCAGCAGCCCTCGGACTAGCGGGAGAACGGGCGGGGAGCTGTTTTTT